Shown below are 12 T cell receptor beta chains from a single sample sequenced in a study of blood T cells in healthy people across ages. Next came a second PCR, run for roughly 6 to 11 cycles, which used a sample-barcoded 5' primer along with a J-beta primer mix. TCRdb re-derived calls from the 5' RACE reads in MiXCR, one entry per CDR3 protein. The sample yields about a million distinct CDR3 sequences, roughly two fifths seen once. Material for sequencing was blood. Receptors originate from a man between 18 and 35 years old in good health.

The rearrangement joins TRBV6-1 to TRBJ1-5; D gene ambiguous. CDR1 and CDR2 (germline): MNHNS, SASEGT. This CDR3 spans 11 amino acids. V dropped 2 bases and J dropped 6 bases, with 2 bases sitting between them. CDR3 DNA sequence: TGTGCCAGCAGTGAACCTCAGCCCCAGCATTTT. Protein product: CASSEPQPQHF.

The sample holds a few counts of this clonotype. J is TRBJ2-3 and V is TRBV7-2; D not certain. V lost 5 bases, J lost 2 bases, and 8 bases lay in between. CDR1 is SGHTA, CDR2 FQGNSA, per germline. There are 13 residues in the CDR3. CDR3: CASSLENTDTQYF. CDR3 in DNA: TGTGCCAGCAGCCTAGAGAACACAGATACGCAGTATTTT.

The chain joins TRBV20-1 to TRBJ2-5, with TRBD2 identical over 8 bases. Losses at the gene ends were 2 bases for V and 0 bases for J; bases not matched to a gene: 8. This CDR3 contains 16 residues. The germline V gene encodes CDR1 DFQATT and CDR2 SNEGSKA (reference sequence). The CDR3 region has the DNA TGCAGTGCTAGATTTACCGGGGGGGTGTACCAAGAGACCCAGTACTTC. As protein: CSARFTGGVYQETQYF.

The CDR3 loop reads CASSTLDRGPNEQFF. DNA for the CDR3: TGTGCCAGCTCAACCCTGGACAGGGGGCCGAATGAGCAGTTCTTC. The rearrangement joins TRBV18 to TRBJ2-1; 11 bases fit TRBD1. Germline CDR1 and CDR2: KGHSH and LQKENI. V was clipped by 5 bases and J by 7 bases; unmatched bases: 7. The CDR3 consists of 15 residues. Together with reference TRBV18 and TRBJ2-1, the CDR3 gives the full variable domain: NAGVMQNPRHLVRRRGQEARLRCSPMKGHSHVYWYRQLPEEGLKFMVYLQKENIIDESGMPKERFSAEFPKEGPSILRIQQVVRGDSAAYFCASSTLDRGPNEQFFGPGTRLTVL.

This clonotype was seen many times. The chain employs TRBV9 and TRBJ2-1; D might be TRBD1 or TRBD2, each matching 5 bases. Trimming cost V 5 bases and J 4 bases, with 13 bases left between them. CDR1 is SGDLS, CDR2 YYNGEE, per germline. This CDR3 has 14 residues. The CDR3 loop reads CASSKQEVYNEQFF. For the CDR3, the DNA is TGTGCCAGCAGTAAACAGGAGGTATACAATGAGCAGTTCTTC.

This clonotype turned up a few times. This rearrangement joins TRBV4-2 to TRBJ2-1; 8 bases fit TRBD2. Germline CDR1 reads LGHNA; CDR2 reads YNFKEQ. V gave up 0 bases and J gave up 8 bases; unmatched junction bases: 15. This CDR3 has 18 residues. The CDR3 DNA follows: TGTGCCAGCAGCCAAGATCTCGGGGCGCCGGGACTAGTATATGAGCAGTTCTTC. Its translation: CASSQDLGAPGLVYEQFF.

V usage is TRBV3-1 and J usage is TRBJ1-1; 7 bases line up with TRBD1. Trimming at V came to 8 bases and at J to 2 bases, leaving 8 bases not matched to a gene. Germline V gene sequence: CDR1 LGHDT, CDR2 YNNKEL (reference sequence). This CDR3 spans 14 amino acids. The CDR3 DNA is TGTGCCAGCGCCATGAGACAGGGAAACACTGAAGCTTTCTTT. It codes for CASAMRQGNTEAFF.

This clonotype was seen only a few times. The genes are TRBV11-1 and TRBJ1-5; 9 nucleotides match TRBD1. After removal of 4 bases from V and 7 bases from J, the junction contained 8 bases not matched to a gene. CDR1 is SGHAT, CDR2 FQDESV, per germline (reference sequence). This CDR3 spans 15 amino acids. CDR3 in amino acids: CASSWGQGGIQPQHF. The CDR3 DNA follows: TGTGCCAGCAGCTGGGGACAGGGTGGAATCCAGCCCCAGCATTTT.

The V call is TRBV4-2, the J call TRBJ1-4, with TRBD1 identical over 8 bases. V lost 5 bases and J lost 1; bases outside the gene matches: 9. Looked up from germline, CDR1 is LGHNA and CDR2 is YNFKEQ. The CDR3 extends over 17 amino acids. As DNA, the CDR3 is TGTGCCAGCAGCTCTCGGACAGGGCGGGGAACTAATGAAAAACTGTTTTTT. It translates to CASSSRTGRGTNEKLFF.

This chain connects TRBV7-2 to TRBJ2-1, with D uncertain. The CDR3 spans 14 residues. Trimming cost V 5 bases and J 8 bases, with 16 bases left between them. The germline V gene has CDR1 SGHTA and CDR2 FQGNSA. In DNA form, the CDR3 reads TGTGCCAGCAGCCCGACCACCGGATCGGATGAGCAGTTCTTC. Translating gives CASSPTTGSDEQFF.

This clonotype was recorded a few times. This sequence joins TRBV5-5 and TRBJ2-1; 8 nucleotides agree with TRBD2. Germline assignment: CDR1 SGHKS and CDR2 YYEKEE (reference sequence). With 6 bases clipped from V and 3 bases from J, the junction kept 11 bases outside the gene matches. The CDR3 loop spans 16 amino acids. The CDR3, as DNA: TGTGCCAGCAAGGAAGGAGCGGGGGAATTCTACAATGAGCAGTTCTTC. This codes for CASKEGAGEFYNEQFF.

The rearrangement uses TRBV11-1 and TRBJ2-4; 8 positions match TRBD1. V shed 5 bases and J 3 bases; nucleotides not matched to a gene: 6. The CDR3 consists of 15 residues. From germline, CDR1 is SGHAT and CDR2 FQDESV (reference sequence). This CDR3 reads CASSVGQENKNIQYF. CDR3 sequence (DNA): TGTGCCAGCAGCGTGGGACAGGAGAACAAAAACATTCAGTACTTC.